These 18 T cell receptor beta chains originate from one sample sequenced in a study of vaccination and CD4 T cells after COVID-19. Their cognate antigens are unknown. Cultured CD4+ T cells had their DNA profiled by the Oncomine TCR Beta short-read assay. TCRdb passed the PCR reads through MiXCR, listing each CDR3 protein once. The table has more than 20,000 distinct CDR3 sequences, roughly 42% seen once. Treatment specified: approximately nine-day PBMC culture with coronavirus spike peptide pools or control peptides (ViraFEST assay). The sequencing sample was made of CD4+ T cells from blood, cultured in vitro. The receptors originated from a human donor who had recovered from COVID-19.

This clonotype was seen a few times. CDR3 amino acids: CASSLQVSYEQYF. In DNA, the CDR3 is TGTGCCAGCAGTTTGCAAGTGAGCTACGAGCAGTACTTC. The V gene is TRBV27, the J gene TRBJ2-7; D is uncertain. The ends were cut back, 3 bases at V and 3 bases at J, with 9 bases in the middle. Germline V gives CDR1 MNHEY, CDR2 SMNVEV (reference sequence). The length of the CDR3 is 13 residues.

J is TRBJ2-1 and V is TRBV20-1, with D maybe TRBD2 (5 bases). This CDR3 comprises 16 residues. V was pared by 3 bases and J by 0 bases, with 15 bases between. CDR1 is DFQATT, CDR2 SNEGSKA, per germline (reference sequence). The CDR3 region is CSASTSRGSSYNEQFF. The CDR3 DNA follows: TGCAGTGCTAGCACCTCCCGGGGAAGCTCCTACAATGAGCAGTTCTTC.

This chain joins TRBV2 and TRBJ2-1, with 7 bases fitting TRBD1. The CDR3 sequence is 14 residues long. From germline, CDR1 is SNHLY and CDR2 FYNNEI. V lost 9 bases to trimming and J lost 4 bases; unmatched junction nucleotides: 9. This CDR3 is CASKTGQRYNEQFF. The CDR3 coding sequence is TGTGCCAGTAAAACGGGACAGAGATACAATGAGCAGTTCTTC.

This clonotype was observed a handful of times. The rearrangement links TRBV27 to TRBJ2-7; TRBD2 aligns across 9 bases. V was pared by 2 bases and J by 2 bases, with 4 bases of the junction left unmatched. The CDR3 sequence is 15 residues long. Per the germline V gene, CDR1 is MNHEY and CDR2 is SMNVEV (reference sequence). Written as DNA, the CDR3 is TGTGCCAGCAGTTTAGGCGGGACTAGCCCCTACGAGCAGTACTTC. This encodes CASSLGGTSPYEQYF.

This clonotype was detected only a few times. The chain carries TRBV6-5 and TRBJ1-5; no clear D gene. Per germline, CDR1 MNHEY and CDR2 SVGAGI. V lost 0 bases to trimming and J lost 5 bases, with 8 bases between them. The CDR3 is 14 residues long. CDR3 loop: CASSYSMGYQPQHF. The CDR3 DNA reads as TGTGCCAGCAGTTACTCGATGGGGTATCAGCCCCAGCATTTT.

The genes are TRBV19 and TRBJ2-3, with D perhaps being TRBD1 or TRBD2 (5 bases each). Germline V gives CDR1 LNHDA, CDR2 SQIVND (reference sequence). Trimming took 9 bases from V and 5 from J, leaving 15 bases between them. This CDR3 comprises 13 residues. CDR3 residues: CASGRGAIDTQYF. CDR3 DNA: TGTGCCAGCGGAAGGGGAGCCATAGATACGCAGTATTTT.

This clonotype occurred a few times. The chain employs TRBV27 and TRBJ1-1, with D possibly being TRBD1 (6 bases). The germline V gene encodes CDR1 MNHEY and CDR2 SMNVEV (reference sequence). This CDR3 contains 14 residues. V lost 8 bases and J lost 4, with 17 bases in between. CDR3 bases: TGTGCCAGCTCCGGCGACAGGATGATCACTGAAGCTTTCTTT. Translating gives CASSGDRMITEAFF.

This chain joins TRBV20-1 and TRBJ2-1; the match to TRBD1 covers 7 bases. J gave up 2 bases and V 6 bases, and 10 bases lay outside the gene matches. The CDR3 length is 15 residues. Germline V gene lookup returns CDR1 DFQATT and CDR2 SNEGSKA (reference sequence). The CDR3 spells CSARPRGLAYNEQFF. The DNA for the CDR3 is TGCAGTGCGAGACCGAGGGGGCTTGCCTACAATGAGCAGTTCTTC.

V gene TRBV2 combines with J gene TRBJ2-5, with 10 bases fitting TRBD2. V shed 5 bases and J 2 bases; nucleotides not matched to a gene: 11. Germline V gene data show CDR1 as SNHLY and CDR2 as FYNNEI. This CDR3 contains 17 residues. CDR3 coding DNA: TGTGCCAGCAGTCTCAGCGGGGGGGGATCCCTACAAGAGACCCAGTACTTC. It translates to CASSLSGGGSLQETQYF.

This clonotype has just a few counts. The J gene is TRBJ2-3, the V gene TRBV27, with TRBD2 matching over 14 bases. This CDR3 spans 16 amino acids. Germline-derived CDR1 and CDR2 are MNHEY and SMNVEV (reference sequence). V dropped 6 bases and J dropped 5; count of bases not matched to a gene: 7. This CDR3 reads CASSSPGTSGRDTQYF. Written as DNA, the CDR3 is TGTGCCAGCAGCTCCCCCGGGACTAGCGGGAGAGATACGCAGTATTTT.

The chain carries TRBV7-2 and TRBJ2-2; D is perhaps TRBD1 (7 bases). The germline gives CDR1 SGHTA, CDR2 FQGNSA. The CDR3 has 13 residues. V lost 5 bases, J lost 8 bases, and 12 bases lay in between. CDR3 region: CASSPRGVGELFF. In DNA form, the CDR3 reads TGTGCCAGCAGCCCCAGGGGGGTTGGGGAGCTGTTTTTT.

This clonotype was counted between two and nine times. The genes are TRBV7-9 and TRBJ1-6, with 8 bases identical to TRBD1. V was pared by 1 base and J by 6 bases, with 5 bases of the junction left unmatched. The CDR3 runs 16 residues. Germline V gene sequence: CDR1 SEHNR, CDR2 FQNEAQ (reference sequence). In DNA, the CDR3 is TGTGCCAGCAGCTTAGGGGCGACAGGGGTTAATTCACCCCTCCACTTT. It codes for CASSLGATGVNSPLHF.

The V and J genes are TRBV12-3 or TRBV12-4 and TRBJ1-6; TRBD1 is a possible D gene (5 bases). This CDR3 has 14 residues. Trimming removed 3 bases from V and 9 bases from J, with 12 bases in between. The CDR3 here is CASSLGRAGSPLHF. The CDR3 nucleotides are TGTGCCAGCAGTTTGGGCAGGGCAGGTTCACCCCTCCACTTT.

This clonotype appeared a few times. The J gene is TRBJ2-5, the V gene TRBV6-2 or TRBV6-3; 8 positions agree with TRBD1. J gave up 4 bases and V 5 bases, and 6 bases lay outside the gene matches. The CDR3 has 14 amino acids. Looked up from germline, CDR1 is MNHEY and CDR2 is SVGEGT. CDR3 sequence (DNA): TGTGCCAGCAGTCAGAGACAGGGGTTAGAGACCCAGTACTTC. Its translation is CASSQRQGLETQYF.

A few counts support this clonotype. This rearrangement joins TRBV20-1 to TRBJ1-1, with D uncertain. Trimming stripped 0 bases from V and 10 bases from J, with 15 bases between. The CDR3 spans 13 residues. Germline CDR1 DFQATT, CDR2 SNEGSKA (reference sequence). For the CDR3, the DNA is TGCAGTGCTAGAGATCCGGCGGGGATGGTAGCTTTCTTT. This gives the protein CSARDPAGMVAFF.

The chain recombines TRBV11-2 with TRBJ2-7; 12 bases are shared with TRBD2. V lost 4 bases, J lost 4 bases, and 5 bases stayed unmatched. The CDR3 length is 15 residues. Germline loops: CDR1 SGHAT, CDR2 FQNNGV. The DNA of the CDR3 is TGTGCCAGCAGCTCTAGCGGGGGGGCTCAGTACGAGCAGTACTTC. Protein product: CASSSSGGAQYEQYF. Together with reference TRBV11-2 and TRBJ2-7, the CDR3 gives the full variable domain: EAGVAQSPRYKIIEKRQSVAFWCNPISGHATLYWYQQILGQGPKLLIQFQNNGVVDDSQLPKDRFSAERLKGVDSTLKIQPAKLEDSAVYLCASSSSGGAQYEQYFGPGTRLTVT.

This clonotype was observed once. This sequence joins TRBV12-3 or TRBV12-4 and TRBJ1-2; the D gene is possibly TRBD1 (6 bases). The V end lost 6 bases, the J end lost 0 bases, and 14 bases lay between the germline ends. This CDR3 has 15 residues. Written as DNA, the CDR3 is TGTGCCAGCAGCCTCGGACAGAGTACTAACTATGGCTACACCTTC. Protein sequence: CASSLGQSTNYGYTF.

This clonotype has only a few counts. The chain is built from TRBV7-2 and TRBJ1-3; no definite D call. The V end lost 5 bases, the J end lost 0 bases, and 5 bases lay between the germline ends. This CDR3 comprises 13 residues. CDR1 and CDR2 from the germline V gene are SGHTA and FQGNSA. The DNA for the CDR3 is TGTGCCAGCAGCCGGGACTCTGGAAACACCATATATTTT. Protein sequence: CASSRDSGNTIYF.